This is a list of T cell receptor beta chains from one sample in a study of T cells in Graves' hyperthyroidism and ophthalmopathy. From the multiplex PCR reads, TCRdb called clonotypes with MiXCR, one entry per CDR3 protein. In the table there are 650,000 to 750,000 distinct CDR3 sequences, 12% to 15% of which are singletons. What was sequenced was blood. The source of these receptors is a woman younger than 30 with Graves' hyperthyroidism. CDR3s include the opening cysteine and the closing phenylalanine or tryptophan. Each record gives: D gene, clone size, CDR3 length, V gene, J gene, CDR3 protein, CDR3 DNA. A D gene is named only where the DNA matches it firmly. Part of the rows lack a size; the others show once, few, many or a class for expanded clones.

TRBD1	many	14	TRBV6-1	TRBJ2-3	CASSLDRALDTQYF	TGTGCCAGCAGTTTGGACAGGGCCTTGGATACGCAGTATTTT
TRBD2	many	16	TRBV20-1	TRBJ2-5	CSAPISSGRSGETQYF	TGCAGTGCCCCGATCTCGAGCGGGAGATCAGGGGAGACCCAGTACTTC
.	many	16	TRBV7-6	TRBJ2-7	CASSETGYGTTYEQYF	TGTGCCAGCAGCGAAACGGGATACGGCACGACCTACGAGCAGTACTTC
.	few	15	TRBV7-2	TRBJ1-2	CASSWGGPRGEGYTF	TGTGCCAGCAGCTGGGGGGGTCCCCGCGGGGAAGGCTACACCTTC
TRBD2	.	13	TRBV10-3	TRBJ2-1	CATGGTSGNEQFF	TGTGCCACCGGGGGAACTAGCGGAAATGAGCAGTTCTTC
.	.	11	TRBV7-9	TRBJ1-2	CASSQSGGPTF	TGTGCCAGCAGTCAATCGGGGGGACCCACCTTC
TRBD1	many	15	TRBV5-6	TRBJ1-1	CASSLWTAPGGEAFF	TGTGCCAGCAGCTTGTGGACAGCCCCAGGGGGTGAAGCTTTCTTT
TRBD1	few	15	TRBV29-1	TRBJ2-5	CSVWDSQGPPETQYF	TGCAGCGTATGGGACAGTCAGGGGCCCCCCGAGACCCAGTACTTC
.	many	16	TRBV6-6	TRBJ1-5	CASSYSAAHSNQPQHF	TGTGCCAGCAGTTACTCGGCAGCCCATAGCAATCAGCCCCAGCATTTT
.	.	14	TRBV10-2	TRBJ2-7	CASSEWLDSSEQYF	TGCGCCAGCAGTGAATGGCTAGATTCTAGCGAGCAGTACTTC
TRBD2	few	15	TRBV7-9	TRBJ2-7	CASSGDGLAGSEQYF	TGTGCCAGCAGCGGTGATGGACTAGCGGGATCCGAGCAGTACTTC
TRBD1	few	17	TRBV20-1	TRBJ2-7	CSARANPGQGLSYEQYF	TGCAGTGCTAGAGCGAACCCTGGACAGGGGCTCTCCTACGAGCAGTACTTC
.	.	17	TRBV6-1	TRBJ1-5	CASRTARAPLRAQPQHF	TGTGCCAGCAGGACAGCGAGGGCACCACTGAGGGCTCAGCCCCAGCATTTT
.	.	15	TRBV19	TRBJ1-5	CASSLMGGGNQPQHF	TGTGCCAGTAGTCTAATGGGGGGAGGCAATCAGCCCCAGCATTTT
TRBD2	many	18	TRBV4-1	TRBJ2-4	CASSRGLAGGLAKNIQYF	TGCGCCAGCAGTCGTGGACTAGCGGGAGGGCTGGCCAAAAACATTCAGTACTTC
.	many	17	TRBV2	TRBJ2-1	CASSHEGRADSYNEQFF	TGTGCCAGCTCCCATGAGGGCAGGGCCGATTCCTACAATGAGCAGTTCTTC
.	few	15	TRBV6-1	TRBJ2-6	CASEEGNSGANVLTF	TGTGCCAGCGAGGAGGGTAATTCTGGGGCCAACGTCCTGACTTTC
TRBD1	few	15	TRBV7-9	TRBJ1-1	CASSLMGTANTEAFF	TGTGCCAGCAGCTTAATGGGGACAGCGAACACTGAAGCTTTCTTT
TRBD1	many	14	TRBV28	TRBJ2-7	CASSSRQGAGEQYF	TGTGCCAGCAGCTCTCGACAGGGGGCAGGGGAGCAGTACTTC
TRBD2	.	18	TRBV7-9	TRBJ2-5	CASTSQASGSWEQETQYF	TGTGCCAGCACCTCACAGGCTAGCGGGAGTTGGGAGCAAGAGACCCAGTACTTC
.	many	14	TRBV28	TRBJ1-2	CASSSPSGAYGYTF	TGTGCCAGCAGTTCTCCGTCCGGGGCGTATGGCTACACCTTC
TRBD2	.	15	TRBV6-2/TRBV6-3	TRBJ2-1	CASSYSVLAGERQFF	TGTGCCAGCAGTTACTCGGTTCTAGCGGGAGAAAGGCAGTTCTTC
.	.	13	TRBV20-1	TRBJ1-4	CSAREREREKLFF	TGCAGTGCTAGAGAAAGAGAACGTGAAAAACTGTTTTTT
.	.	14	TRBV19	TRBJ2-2	CASRTRGSTGELFF	TGTGCCAGTCGGACTCGAGGGTCCACCGGGGAGCTGTTTTTT
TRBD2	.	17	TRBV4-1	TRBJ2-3	CASSQEVTSGGWDTQYF	TGCGCCAGCAGCCAAGAAGTAACTAGCGGGGGGTGGGATACGCAGTATTTT
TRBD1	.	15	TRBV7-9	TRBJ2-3	CASSDLGQTTDTQYF	TGTGCCAGCAGCGATCTGGGACAGACCACAGATACGCAGTATTTT
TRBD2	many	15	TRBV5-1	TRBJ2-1	CASSPTSGSIHEQFF	TGCGCCAGCAGCCCGACTAGCGGGAGCATTCATGAGCAGTTCTTC
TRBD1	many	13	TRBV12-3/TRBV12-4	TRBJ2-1	CASSRTGTNEQFF	TGTGCCAGCAGCCGGACAGGAACCAATGAGCAGTTCTTC
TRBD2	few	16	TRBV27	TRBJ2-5	CASRGFDAGVFETQYF	TGTGCCAGCAGAGGCTTCGATGCGGGAGTGTTCGAGACCCAGTACTTC
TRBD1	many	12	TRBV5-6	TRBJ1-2	CASSSHRGGYTF	TGTGCCAGCAGCTCACACAGGGGTGGCTACACCTTC
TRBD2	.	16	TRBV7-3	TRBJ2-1	CASSPRGGASYNEQFF	TGTGCCAGCAGCCCCCGGGGAGGGGCCTCCTACAATGAGCAGTTCTTC
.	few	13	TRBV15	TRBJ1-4	CATSERGNEKLFF	TGTGCCACCAGCGAGAGGGGTAATGAAAAACTGTTTTTT
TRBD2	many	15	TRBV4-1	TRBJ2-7	CASSIVLAGIYEQYF	TGCGCCAGCAGTATAGTCCTAGCGGGTATCTACGAGCAGTACTTC
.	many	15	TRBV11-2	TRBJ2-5	CASSLVAGRRGTQYF	TGTGCCAGCAGCTTAGTCGCGGGCCGCCGGGGGACCCAGTACTTC
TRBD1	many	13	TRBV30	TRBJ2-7	CAWSGTGHIEQYF	TGTGCCTGGAGTGGGACAGGGCATATCGAGCAGTACTTC
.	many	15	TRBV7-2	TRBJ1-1	CASSLGTEVNTEAFF	TGTGCCAGCAGCTTAGGTACCGAAGTGAACACTGAAGCTTTCTTT
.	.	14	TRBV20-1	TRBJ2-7	CSARDPQVFDEQYF	TGCAGTGCTAGAGATCCTCAAGTCTTTGACGAGCAGTACTTC
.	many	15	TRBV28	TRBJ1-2	CASSTLISDADGYTF	TGTGCCAGCAGTACGCTTATTTCGGACGCGGATGGCTACACCTTC
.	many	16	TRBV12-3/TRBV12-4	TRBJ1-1	CASSLIPGRVNTEAFF	TGTGCCAGCAGTTTAATCCCAGGAAGGGTGAACACTGAAGCTTTCTTT
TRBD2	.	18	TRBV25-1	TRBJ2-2	CASSVDVRLAGDTGELFF	TGTGCCAGCAGTGTCGATGTTAGACTAGCGGGGGACACCGGGGAGCTGTTTTTT